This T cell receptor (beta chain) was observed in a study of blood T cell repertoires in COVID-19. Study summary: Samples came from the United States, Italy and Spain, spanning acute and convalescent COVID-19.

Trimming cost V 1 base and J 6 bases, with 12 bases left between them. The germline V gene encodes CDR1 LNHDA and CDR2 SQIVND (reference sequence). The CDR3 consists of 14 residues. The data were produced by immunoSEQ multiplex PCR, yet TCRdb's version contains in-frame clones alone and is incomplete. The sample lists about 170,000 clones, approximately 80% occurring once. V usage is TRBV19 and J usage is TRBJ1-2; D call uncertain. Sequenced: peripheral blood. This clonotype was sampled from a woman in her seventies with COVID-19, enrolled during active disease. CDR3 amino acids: CASSIVGRLNGYTF. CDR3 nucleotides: TGTGCCAGTAGTATAGTGGGCAGATTGAATGGCTACACCTTC.